The clone carrying this TCR beta chain was detected many times. The antigen remains unidentified. The data belong to a study of Graves' ophthalmopathy and Graves' hyperthyroidism. Across the study: If no ophthalmopathy appeared within 18 months of follow-up, hyperthyroidism was termed stable. Points from the study as a whole: The model predicted progression of ophthalmopathy with a sensitivity of roughly 65%, and its specificity was about 76%. Among expanded thyroid clonotypes above 0.001 frequency, most also occurred in blood.

Hyperthyroidism patients had new diagnoses, durations under 2 months, and ages of 18 to 65. RNA transcripts served as template for amplifying TCR beta CDR3 sequences. Second-round multiplex PCR followed a first-round RT-PCR using HTBI primers. A single record per CDR3 protein comes from TCRdb applying MiXCR to the multiplex PCR reads. The sample lists roughly 600,000 distinct CDR3 sequences, less than 45% occurring once. The CDR3 runs to 16 residues. V was clipped by 5 bases and J by 4 bases, with 18 bases between them. CDR1 is SGHVS and CDR2 is FNYEAQ in the germline V gene. Sequences were obtained from peripheral blood or thyroid tissue (not recorded which). The chain joins TRBV7-6 to TRBJ1-5; weak D call: TRBD1 (6 bases). This clonotype originated in an adult man with Graves' hyperthyroidism. The CDR3, as DNA: TGTGCCAGCAGCCCCAACGGGGGCAGGGGAAATCAGCCCCAGCATTTT. Translating it yields CASSPNGGRGNQPQHF.